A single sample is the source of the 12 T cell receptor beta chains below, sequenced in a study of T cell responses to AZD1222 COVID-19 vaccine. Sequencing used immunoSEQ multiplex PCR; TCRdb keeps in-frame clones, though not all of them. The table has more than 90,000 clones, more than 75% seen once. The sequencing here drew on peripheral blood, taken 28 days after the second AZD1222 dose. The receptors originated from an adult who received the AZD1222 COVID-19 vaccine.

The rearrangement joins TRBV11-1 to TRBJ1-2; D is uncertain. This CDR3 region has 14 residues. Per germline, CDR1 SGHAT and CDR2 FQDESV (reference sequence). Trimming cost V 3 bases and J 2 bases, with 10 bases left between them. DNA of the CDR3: TGTGCCAGCAGCTTGCCGGAAATGAACTATGGCTACACCTTC. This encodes CASSLPEMNYGYTF.

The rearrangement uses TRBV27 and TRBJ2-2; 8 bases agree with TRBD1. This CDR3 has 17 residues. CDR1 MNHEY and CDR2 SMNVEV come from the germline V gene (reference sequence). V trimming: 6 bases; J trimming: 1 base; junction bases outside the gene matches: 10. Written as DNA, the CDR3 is TGTGCCAGCAGCCGGGACAGGAGTAAGTTGAACACCGGGGAGCTGTTTTTT. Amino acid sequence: CASSRDRSKLNTGELFF.

This CDR3 is CASSLARRDYGYTF. CDR3 in DNA: TGCGCCAGCAGCTTGGCCCGAAGGGACTATGGCTACACCTTC. V usage is TRBV5-1 and J usage is TRBJ1-2; D call uncertain. The CDR3 totals 14 residues. V gave up 0 bases and J gave up 3 bases, with 9 bases separating them. Germline V CDR1 and CDR2: SGHRS, YFSETQ.

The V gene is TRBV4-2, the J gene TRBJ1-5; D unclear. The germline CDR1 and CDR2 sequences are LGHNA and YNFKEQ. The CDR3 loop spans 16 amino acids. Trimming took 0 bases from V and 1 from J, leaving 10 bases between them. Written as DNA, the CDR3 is TGTGCCAGCAGCCAAGATTTCGGCAGGAGCAATCAGCCCCAGCATTTT. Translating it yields CASSQDFGRSNQPQHF.

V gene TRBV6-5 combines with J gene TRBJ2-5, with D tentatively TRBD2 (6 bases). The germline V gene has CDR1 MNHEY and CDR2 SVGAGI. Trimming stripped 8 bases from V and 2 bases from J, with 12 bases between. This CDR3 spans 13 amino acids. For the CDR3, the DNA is TGTGCCAGCGGCGGGGTTATGCAAGAGACCCAGTACTTC. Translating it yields CASGGVMQETQYF.

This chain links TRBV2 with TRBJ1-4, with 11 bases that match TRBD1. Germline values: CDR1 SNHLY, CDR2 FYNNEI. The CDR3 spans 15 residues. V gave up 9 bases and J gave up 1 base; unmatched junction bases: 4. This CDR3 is CASMDRGLTNEKLFF. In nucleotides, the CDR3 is TGTGCCAGTATGGACAGGGGGCTAACTAATGAAAAACTGTTTTTT. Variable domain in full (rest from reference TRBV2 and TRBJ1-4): EPEVTQTPSHQVTQMGQEVILRCVPISNHLYFYWYRQILGQKVEFLVSFYNNEISEKSEIFDDQFSVERPDGSNFTLKIRSTKLEDSAMYFCASMDRGLTNEKLFFGSGTQLSVL.

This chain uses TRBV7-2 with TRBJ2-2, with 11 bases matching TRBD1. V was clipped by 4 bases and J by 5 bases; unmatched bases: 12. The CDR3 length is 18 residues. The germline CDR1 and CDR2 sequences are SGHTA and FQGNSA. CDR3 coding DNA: TGTGCCAGCAGCTACGACCTGCCCGGACAGGGGGCGACCGGGGAGCTGTTTTTT. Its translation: CASSYDLPGQGATGELFF.

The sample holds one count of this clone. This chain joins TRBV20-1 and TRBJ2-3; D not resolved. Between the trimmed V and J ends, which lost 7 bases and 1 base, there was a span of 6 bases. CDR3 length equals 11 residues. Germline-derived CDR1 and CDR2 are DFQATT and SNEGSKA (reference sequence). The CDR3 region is CSGGGTDTQYF. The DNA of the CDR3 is TGCAGTGGAGGCGGCACAGATACGCAGTATTTT.

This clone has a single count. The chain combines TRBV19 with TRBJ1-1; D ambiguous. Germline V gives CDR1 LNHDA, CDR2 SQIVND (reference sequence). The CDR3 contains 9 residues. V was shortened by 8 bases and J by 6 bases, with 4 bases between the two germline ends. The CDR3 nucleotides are TGTGCCAGTGGCCCTGAAGCTTTCTTT. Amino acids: CASGPEAFF.

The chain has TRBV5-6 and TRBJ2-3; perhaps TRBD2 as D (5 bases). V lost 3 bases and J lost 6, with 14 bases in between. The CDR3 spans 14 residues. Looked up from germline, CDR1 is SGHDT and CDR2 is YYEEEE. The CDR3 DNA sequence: TGTGCCAGCAGCTCCCCCGGGTGGAGGGATACGCAGTATTTT. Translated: CASSSPGWRDTQYF.

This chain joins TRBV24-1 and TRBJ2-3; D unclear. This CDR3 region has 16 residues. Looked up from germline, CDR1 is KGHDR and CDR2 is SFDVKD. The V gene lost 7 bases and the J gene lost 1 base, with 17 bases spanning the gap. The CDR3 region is CATRLQLVGGTDTQYF. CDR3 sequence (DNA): TGTGCCACCAGACTACAACTTGTTGGGGGCACAGATACGCAGTATTTT.

This CDR3 reads CASSRTGQNTEAFF. CDR3 DNA sequence: TGTGCCAGCAGCAGAACAGGGCAGAACACTGAAGCTTTCTTT. V gene TRBV9 combines with J gene TRBJ1-1, with TRBD1 as a possible D gene (6 bases). Trimming took 4 bases from V and 1 from J, leaving 11 bases between them. CDR1 and CDR2 (germline): SGDLS, YYNGEE. The CDR3 consists of 14 residues.